One and the same sample provided the 5 T cell receptor beta chains below, sequenced in a study of blood T cell repertoires in COVID-19. The data were produced by immunoSEQ multiplex PCR, yet TCRdb's version contains in-frame clones alone and is incomplete. Among around 100,000 clones listed, approximately 85% were seen once. Source material: peripheral blood. These TCRs come from a man aged 35-49 years with active or convalescent COVID-19.

The rearrangement joins TRBV7-2 to TRBJ2-3; unclear D gene. Germline assignment: CDR1 SGHTA and CDR2 FQGNSA. The CDR3 consists of 15 residues. Deletions cut 5 bases from V and 0 bases from J, with 12 bases between. CDR3 DNA: TGTGCCAGCAGCCAGGCTACGAAGAGCACAGATACGCAGTATTTT. Amino acids: CASSQATKSTDTQYF.

The chain is built from TRBV4-3 and TRBJ2-1; TRBD2 agrees at 9 bases. Germline assignment: CDR1 LGHNA and CDR2 YSLEER. CDR3 length equals 16 residues. Losses at the gene ends were 0 bases for V and 5 bases for J; bases not matched to a gene: 5. This CDR3 reads CASSQEGGGAHNEQFF. The CDR3 coding sequence is TGCGCCAGCAGCCAAGAAGGCGGGGGGGCCCACAATGAGCAGTTCTTC.

The chain links TRBV5-1 to TRBJ2-7; perhaps TRBD1 as D (7 bases). The CDR3 runs to 15 residues. The germline V gene has CDR1 SGHRS and CDR2 YFSETQ. The germline V and J ends were trimmed by 3 bases and 2 bases, with 15 bases remaining between them. CDR3 nucleotide sequence: TGCGCCAGCAGCTACGGCGGGACAGCAACCTACGAGCAGTACTTC. Translation: CASSYGGTATYEQYF.

The gene calls are TRBV5-6 and TRBJ1-5, with 9 bases lining up with TRBD1. Looked up from germline, CDR1 is SGHDT and CDR2 is YYEEEE. The J segment lost 1 base and the V segment lost 4 bases, leaving 3 bases of the junction unmatched. The CDR3 contains 15 residues. The CDR3 reads CASSVTGGSNQPQHF. Written as DNA, the CDR3 is TGTGCCAGCAGCGTGACAGGGGGAAGCAATCAGCCCCAGCATTTT. Complete variable domain (other parts from reference TRBV5-6 and TRBJ1-5): DAGVTQSPTHLIKTRGQQVTLRCSPKSGHDTVSWYQQALGQGPQFIFQYYEEEERQRGNFPDRFSGHQFPNYSSELNVNALLLGDSALYLCASSVTGGSNQPQHFGDGTRLSIL.

V usage is TRBV25-1 and J usage is TRBJ1-6; weak D call: TRBD1 (6 bases). This CDR3 contains 15 residues. Per the germline V gene, CDR1 is MGHDK and CDR2 is SYGVNS. With 2 bases removed from V and 9 bases from J, the gap between germline ends came to 14 bases. Here the CDR3 reads CASSETQGRSSPLHF. The CDR3 DNA is TGTGCCAGCAGTGAAACACAGGGAAGAAGTTCACCCCTCCACTTT.